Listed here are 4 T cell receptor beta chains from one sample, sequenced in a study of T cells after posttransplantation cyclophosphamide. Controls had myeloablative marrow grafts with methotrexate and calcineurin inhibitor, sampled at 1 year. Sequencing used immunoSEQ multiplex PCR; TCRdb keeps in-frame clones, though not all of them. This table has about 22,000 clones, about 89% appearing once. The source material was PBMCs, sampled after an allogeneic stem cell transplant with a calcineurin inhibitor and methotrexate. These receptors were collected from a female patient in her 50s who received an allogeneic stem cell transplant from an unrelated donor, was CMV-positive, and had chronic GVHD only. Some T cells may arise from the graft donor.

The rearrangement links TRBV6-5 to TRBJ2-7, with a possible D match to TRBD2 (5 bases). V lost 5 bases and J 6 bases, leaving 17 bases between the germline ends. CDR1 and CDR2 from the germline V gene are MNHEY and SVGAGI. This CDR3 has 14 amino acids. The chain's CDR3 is CASSEVSSVGEQYF. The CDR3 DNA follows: TGTGCCAGCAGTGAAGTGAGTAGCGTTGGCGAGCAGTACTTC.

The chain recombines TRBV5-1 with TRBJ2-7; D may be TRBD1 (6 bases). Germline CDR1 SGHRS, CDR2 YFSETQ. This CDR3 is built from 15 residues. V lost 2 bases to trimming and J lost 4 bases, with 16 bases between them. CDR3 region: CASSFGAGVLYEQYF. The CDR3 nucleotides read TGCGCCAGCAGCTTTGGGGCAGGGGTACTATACGAGCAGTACTTC.

Here the CDR3 DNA reads TGTGCCAGCAGTGAACAGCCTTTTTCCTACGAGCAGTACTTC. Translation: CASSEQPFSYEQYF. The genes are TRBV6-4 and TRBJ2-7; D is ambiguous. Trimming cost V 3 bases and J 1 base, with 10 bases left between them. CDR3 length: 14 amino acids. Germline V gene lookup returns CDR1 MRHNA and CDR2 SNTAGT.

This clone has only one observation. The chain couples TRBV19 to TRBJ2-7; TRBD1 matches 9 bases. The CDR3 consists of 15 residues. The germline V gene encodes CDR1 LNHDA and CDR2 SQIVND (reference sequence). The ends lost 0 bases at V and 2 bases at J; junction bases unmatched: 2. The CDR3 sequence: CASSIDGTGTYEQYF. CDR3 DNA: TGTGCCAGTAGTATAGATGGGACAGGGACCTACGAGCAGTACTTC. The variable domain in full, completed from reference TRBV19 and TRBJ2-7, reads DGGITQSPKYLFRKEGQNVTLSCEQNLNHDAMYWYRQDPGQGLRLIYYSQIVNDFQKGDIAEGYSVSREKKESFPLTVTSAQKNPTAFYLCASSIDGTGTYEQYFGPGTRLTVT.